This T cell receptor (beta chain) comes out of a study of shared clonotypes between healthy human individuals. This CDR3 comprises 13 residues. CDR1 and CDR2 from the germline V gene are MNHNS and SASEGT. V dropped 7 bases and J dropped 5 bases, with 15 bases sitting between them. The donor cohort consisted entirely of Caucasian adults residing in Nashville, Tennessee. In the CD4+ fraction, cells were divided into CD45RA+ naive and CD45RA-negative memory subsets. For this clone: The target antigen is unknown.

General study findings and limits: Clonotypes that were shared across four donors made up 4.5% to 5% of naive CD4 clonotypes.

Only in-frame clones appear in the TCRdb table, and some are missing; sequencing was by immunoSEQ multiplex PCR. The profile shows 2.5 million or so clones, just over 90% of them singletons. The gene calls are TRBV6-1 and TRBJ2-7; D is possibly TRBD1 (5 bases). The TCR was taken from a man younger than 35 in good health. The sample consisted of naive CD4+ T cells sorted from blood. Subset in this sample: CD45RA+ positively selected. Written as DNA, the CDR3 is TGTGCCAGCATGAGCAGGGTGTTTAACGAGCAGTACTTC. Translated, it gives CASMSRVFNEQYF.